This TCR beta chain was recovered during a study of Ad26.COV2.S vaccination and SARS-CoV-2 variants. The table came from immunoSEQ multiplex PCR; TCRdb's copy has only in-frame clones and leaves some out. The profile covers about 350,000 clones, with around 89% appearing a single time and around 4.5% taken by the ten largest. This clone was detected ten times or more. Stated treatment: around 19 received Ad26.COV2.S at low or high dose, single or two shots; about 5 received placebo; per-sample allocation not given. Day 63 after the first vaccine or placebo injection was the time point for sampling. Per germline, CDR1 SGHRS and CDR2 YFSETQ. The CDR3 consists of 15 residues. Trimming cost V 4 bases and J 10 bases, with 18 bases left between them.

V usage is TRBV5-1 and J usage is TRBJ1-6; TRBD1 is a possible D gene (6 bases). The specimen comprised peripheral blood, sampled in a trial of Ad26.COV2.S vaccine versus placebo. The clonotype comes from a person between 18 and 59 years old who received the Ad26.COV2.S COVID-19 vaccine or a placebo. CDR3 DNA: TGCGCCAGCAGCCCTGGGGGGCAGGGGAACTCACCCCTCCACTTT. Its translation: CASSPGGQGNSPLHF.